One sample yielded the 22 T cell receptor beta chains listed below, sequenced in a study of T cells after yellow fever vaccination. TCRdb re-called the 5' RACE reads with MiXCR, one entry per CDR3 protein. Found here are about 320,000 distinct CDR3 sequences, about 4.5% of them singletons; the top ten hold 15% to 20%. The input for sequencing was PBMCs, taken 15 days after the yellow fever booster vaccination. Every receptor here comes from a man aged 18 to 29 who received the YFV17D yellow fever vaccine.

This clonotype was seen a handful of times. The genes are TRBV7-9 and TRBJ2-7; maybe TRBD2 (6 bases). The CDR3 is 15 amino acids. Germline V gene data show CDR1 as SEHNR and CDR2 as FQNEAQ (reference sequence). V lost 5 bases to trimming and J lost 0 bases, with 14 bases between them. In DNA, the CDR3 is TGTGCCAGCAGCCCTAGGGACTTGAGCTCCTACGAGCAGTACTTC. This sequence encodes CASSPRDLSSYEQYF. Based on the CDR3 plus reference TRBV7-9 and TRBJ2-7, the full variable domain is DTGVSQNPRHKITKRGQNVTFRCDPISEHNRLYWYRQTLGQGPEFLTYFQNEAQLEKSRLLSDRFSAERPKGSFSTLEIQRTEQGDSAMYLCASSPRDLSSYEQYFGPGTRLTVT.

This clonotype showed up many times. The J gene is TRBJ2-7, the V gene TRBV2; D is possibly TRBD1 or TRBD2 (6 bases each). This CDR3 region has 13 residues. Germline V gene sequence: CDR1 SNHLY, CDR2 FYNNEI. Trimming left V 8 bases short and J 4 bases short, with 15 bases between. The chain's CDR3 is CASRGPPPYEQYF. CDR3 DNA sequence: TGTGCCAGCCGGGGGCCCCCTCCTTACGAGCAGTACTTC.

This clonotype showed up just a few times. The V gene is TRBV5-1, the J gene TRBJ2-7, with D tentatively TRBD1 or TRBD2 (5 bases each). Looked up from germline, CDR1 is SGHRS and CDR2 is YFSETQ. V was shortened by 3 bases and J by 3 bases, with 16 bases between the two germline ends. This CDR3 is 15 amino acids long. DNA of the CDR3: TGCGCCAGCAGCTACGGGCAGGGAGACTTCTACGAGCAGTACGTC. Translating gives CASSYGQGDFYEQYV.

This clonotype was counted many times. The chain has TRBV7-8 and TRBJ2-1; no firm D call. Trimming stripped 3 bases from V and 4 bases from J, with 4 bases between. The CDR3 runs 12 residues. From germline, CDR1 is SGHVS and CDR2 FQNEAQ. In DNA, the CDR3 is TGTGCCAGCAGCTTTAAGTACAATGAGCAGTTCTTC. It is translated as CASSFKYNEQFF.

This clonotype was seen at least ten times. The chain employs TRBV20-1 and TRBJ1-1; 7 nucleotides match TRBD1. Looked up from germline, CDR1 is DFQATT and CDR2 is SNEGSKA (reference sequence). The CDR3 consists of 13 residues. The trim removed 6 bases at V and 1 base at J, leaving 5 bases unmatched. The CDR3 DNA reads TGCAGTGCCTCCGGGACAGCGAACACTGAAGCTTTCTTT. Its translation is CSASGTANTEAFF.

The chain is built from TRBV10-1 and TRBJ2-7; D is perhaps TRBD1 (5 bases). The CDR3 spans 14 residues. V was clipped by 5 bases and J by 11 bases, with 22 bases between them. Germline V CDR1 and CDR2: WNHNN, SYGVQD (reference sequence). As DNA, the CDR3 is TGCGCCAGCAGTCCCTCAGGGTCCACGGCTAGGGAGTACTTC. It encodes CASSPSGSTAREYF.

CDR3 DNA: TGCAGTGCTAGAGACCCATGGACAGGAGCAGAGACCCAGTACTTC. Protein: CSARDPWTGAETQYF. The chain carries TRBV20-1 and TRBJ2-5; 7 bases line up with TRBD1. V shed 0 bases, J shed 4 bases, and the junction held 8 bases outside the gene matches. Germline values: CDR1 DFQATT, CDR2 SNEGSKA (reference sequence). CDR3 size: 15 residues.

CDR3 DNA sequence: TGTGCCAGTAAGGAGGGACCCTTCCAAGAGACCCAGTACTTC. It yields the protein CASKEGPFQETQYF. The chain is built from TRBV19 and TRBJ2-5, with a tentative D call TRBD2 (6 bases). This CDR3 is 14 amino acids long. Trimming cost V 7 bases and J 1 base, with 13 bases left between them. CDR1 and CDR2 from the germline V gene are LNHDA and SQIVND (reference sequence).

In this sample, this clonotype turned up many times. The rearrangement links TRBV7-8 to TRBJ1-3, with D maybe TRBD1 (5 bases). CDR3 length: 15 amino acids. V was shortened by 1 base and J by 2 bases, with 9 bases between the two germline ends. Germline CDR1 reads SGHVS; CDR2 reads FQNEAQ. The chain's CDR3 is CASSLVQGTGNTIYF. The DNA of the CDR3 is TGTGCCAGCAGCTTAGTTCAGGGAACTGGAAACACCATATATTTT.

This clonotype turned up a few times. The chain recombines TRBV12-3 or TRBV12-4 with TRBJ2-7; 7 nucleotides match TRBD1. With 6 bases clipped from V and 3 bases from J, the junction kept 5 bases outside the gene matches. The CDR3 is 13 residues long. This CDR3 is CASSSGQRYEQYV. As DNA, the CDR3 is TGTGCCAGCAGCTCGGGACAGCGCTACGAGCAGTACGTC.

This chain connects TRBV7-2 to TRBJ1-2, with D uncertain. The CDR3 extends over 14 amino acids. Germline CDR1 SGHTA, CDR2 FQGNSA. V was clipped by 5 bases and J by 6 bases, with 16 bases between them. CDR3 in DNA: TGTGCCAGCAGCGATTATTTGCTTGAGGATGGCTACACCTTC. Its protein product is CASSDYLLEDGYTF.

This clonotype was seen a few times. This chain links TRBV23-1 with TRBJ2-3, with D unclear. TRBV23-1 has ORF status, its function being uncertain. There are 12 residues in the CDR3. Trimming took 3 bases from V and 10 from J, leaving 11 bases between them. This chain's CDR3 is CASSHSACAQYF. In DNA form, the CDR3 reads TGCGCCAGCAGTCACTCAGCCTGCGCGCAGTATTTT.

This clonotype was picked up many times. This chain's CDR3 is CASSPSTGNTIYF. The DNA for the CDR3 is TGTGCCAGCAGCCCCTCAACTGGAAACACCATATATTTT. The V and J genes are TRBV11-2 and TRBJ1-3; D gene ambiguous. Per the germline V gene, CDR1 is SGHAT and CDR2 is FQNNGV. Trimming cost V 5 bases and J 2 bases, with 7 bases left between them. CDR3 length: 13 amino acids.

This rearrangement joins TRBV9 to TRBJ1-3; a possible D gene is TRBD1 (5 bases). The CDR3 consists of 15 residues. V was trimmed by 4 bases and J by 0 bases, leaving 11 bases between them. CDR1 is SGDLS and CDR2 is YYNGEE in the germline V gene. This chain's CDR3 is CASSPGGGSGNTIYF. CDR3 nucleotide sequence: TGTGCCAGCAGCCCGGGGGGGGGCTCTGGAAACACCATATATTTT.

The table lists this clonotype with a few counts. One junction end does not reproduce the germline sequence, and a read error may be involved. V and J are TRBV12-3 or TRBV12-4 and TRBJ2-3, with a tentative D call TRBD2 (7 bases). The CDR3 length is 15 residues. CDR3 protein: CASILGGGGTDTQYF. The CDR3 DNA reads TGTGCCAGCATTTTAGGCGGGGGCGGCACAGATACGCAGTATTTT.

A few counts support this clonotype. This chain uses TRBV5-1 with TRBJ1-1; D call uncertain. The CDR3 loop spans 13 amino acids. CDR1 SGHRS and CDR2 YFSETQ come from the germline V gene. Trimming pared 4 bases from V and 6 bases from J, leaving 13 bases between. CDR3 protein: CASSTSTRSEAFF. The CDR3 DNA is TGCGCCAGCAGCACCTCGACCCGGTCTGAAGCTTTCTTT.

CDR3 residues: CATSDGRGGTGELFF. The DNA for the CDR3 is TGTGCCACCAGTGATGGCAGGGGGGGCACCGGGGAGCTGTTTTTT. V gene TRBV24-1 combines with J gene TRBJ2-2; either TRBD1 or TRBD2 may supply D (7 bases each). This CDR3 region has 15 residues. V was clipped by 3 bases and J by 4 bases, with 11 bases between them. CDR1 KGHDR and CDR2 SFDVKD come from the germline V gene.

This clonotype was observed a handful of times. The V call is TRBV12-3 or TRBV12-4, the J call TRBJ2-1, with D perhaps TRBD2 (6 bases). V gave up 2 bases and J gave up 8 bases, with 13 bases separating them. The CDR3 has 14 residues. The CDR3 loop is CASSLYGGTYEQFF. The CDR3 DNA sequence: TGTGCCAGCAGTTTATATGGGGGGACGTATGAGCAGTTCTTC.

This clonotype was observed at least ten times. The J gene is TRBJ2-1, the V gene TRBV5-1; TRBD2 is a possible D gene (6 bases). CDR1 and CDR2 (germline): SGHRS, YFSETQ. Deletions cut 0 bases from V and 3 bases from J, with 10 bases between. There are 15 residues in the CDR3. This chain's CDR3 is CASSLGSGGYNEQFF. The CDR3 bases are TGCGCCAGCAGCTTGGGTAGCGGAGGCTACAATGAGCAGTTCTTC.

J is TRBJ2-4 and V is TRBV2; D is perhaps TRBD1 (6 bases). The CDR3 totals 14 residues. Germline CDR1 reads SNHLY; CDR2 reads FYNNEI. Trimming took 5 bases from V and 2 from J, leaving 10 bases between them. The CDR3 coding sequence is TGTGCCAGCAGTAAACAGGGAACCAAAAACATTCAGTACTTC. Protein sequence: CASSKQGTKNIQYF.

This clonotype showed up many times. This sequence joins TRBV6-5 and TRBJ2-5; 7 bases are shared with TRBD1. Germline CDR1 is MNHEY and CDR2 is SVGAGI. The CDR3 is made up of 17 amino acids. The J segment lost 6 bases and the V segment lost 4 bases, leaving 17 bases of the junction unmatched. The CDR3 DNA follows: TGTGCCAGCAGTTCCTTAATAAACAGGGGTTCGGGAAAGACCCAGTACTTC. It specifies CASSSLINRGSGKTQYF.

There are many counts of this clonotype. The chain combines TRBV5-1 with TRBJ1-1, with 9 bases matching TRBD1. CDR3 length: 15 residues. Germline V gene lookup returns CDR1 SGHRS and CDR2 YFSETQ. With 7 bases clipped from V and 4 bases from J, the junction kept 11 bases outside the gene matches. This CDR3 is CASLGTGSKGTEAFF. The CDR3, as DNA: TGCGCCAGCCTAGGGACAGGGAGCAAGGGCACTGAAGCTTTCTTT.